Listed here are 18 T cell receptor beta chains from one sample, sequenced in a study of cytotoxic CD8 clonotypes in ibrutinib-treated CLL. Assay: immunoSEQ multiplex PCR; the TCRdb copy retains only in-frame clones and omits some. The sample records roughly 100,000 clones, about 72% being singletons. The material was PBMCs, obtained after 12 months of ibrutinib treatment. The receptors stem from a human donor with chronic lymphocytic leukemia.

The rearrangement joins TRBV27 to TRBJ2-2, with D possibly matching TRBD1 (6 bases). CDR1 and CDR2 from the germline V gene are MNHEY and SMNVEV (reference sequence). There are 15 residues in the CDR3. V lost 2 bases and J lost 3, with 10 bases in between. The CDR3 coding sequence is TGTGCCAGCAGTTTACAGGGGCAGGACACCGGGGAGCTGTTTTTT. It yields the protein CASSLQGQDTGELFF.

This chain connects TRBV7-3 to TRBJ2-7, with a weak D call TRBD2 (5 bases). There are 13 residues in the CDR3. Germline V CDR1 and CDR2: SGHTA, FQGTGA. Trimming shortened V by 5 bases and J by 0 bases, and 8 bases separated the two germline ends. In nucleotides, the CDR3 is TGTGCCAGCAGCATGGACTTCTCCTACGAGCAGTACTTC. It specifies CASSMDFSYEQYF.

The V call is TRBV7-2, the J call TRBJ2-7; perhaps TRBD1 as D (5 bases). The CDR3 is 17 amino acids. Germline CDR1 reads SGHTA; CDR2 reads FQGNSA. The V end was cut by 2 bases, the J end by 5 bases, with 22 bases between. The CDR3 nucleotides are TGTGCCAGCAGCTTAAGGGAAATGGGGCAGGTGGGCGACGAGCAGTACTTC. The encoded protein is CASSLREMGQVGDEQYF.

The chain has TRBV28 and TRBJ1-2; D gene uncertain. The CDR3 has 13 residues. The germline V gene has CDR1 MDHEN and CDR2 SYDVKM. The ends were cut back, 3 bases at V and 4 bases at J, with 9 bases in the middle. The CDR3 bases are TGTGCCAGCAGTTTCGCGGCTATCTATGGCTACACCTTC. Its translation: CASSFAAIYGYTF.

The chain has TRBV7-3 and TRBJ1-1; tentative D call: TRBD1 (6 bases). The V gene lost 4 bases and the J gene lost 1 base, with 7 bases spanning the gap. Germline CDR1 and CDR2: SGHTA and FQGTGA. The CDR3 spans 13 residues. In DNA form, the CDR3 reads TGTGCCAGCAGCTGGGGGCGGAACACTGAAGCTTTCTTT. This encodes CASSWGRNTEAFF.

The J gene is TRBJ2-5, the V gene TRBV6-5; 12 bases match TRBD2. The germline gives CDR1 MNHEY, CDR2 SVGAGI. CDR3 length equals 15 residues. V was pared by 4 bases and J by 5 bases, with 5 bases of the junction left unmatched. CDR3 nucleotide sequence: TGTGCCAGCAGTTTGACTAGCGGGGGTTGGGAGACCCAGTACTTC. Translation gives CASSLTSGGWETQYF.

This clone is a singleton in its sample. The chain links TRBV7-2 to TRBJ2-3, with 9 bases fitting TRBD1. The CDR3 spans 18 residues. Per germline, CDR1 SGHTA and CDR2 FQGNSA. V was clipped by 5 bases and J by 1 base; unmatched bases: 13. The CDR3 spells CASSPLGGWDRGTDTQYF. CDR3 sequence (DNA): TGTGCCAGCAGCCCGCTAGGGGGGTGGGACAGGGGCACAGATACGCAGTATTTT. Together with reference TRBV7-2 and TRBJ2-3, the CDR3 gives the full variable domain: GAGVSQSPSNKVTEKGKDVELRCDPISGHTALYWYRQSLGQGLEFLIYFQGNSAPDKSGLPSDRFSAERTGGSVSTLTIQRTQQEDSAVYLCASSPLGGWDRGTDTQYFGPGTRLTVL.

CDR3 sequence reads: CASRGRTEINYGYTF. The CDR3 DNA is TGTGCCAGCAGGGGAAGGACAGAAATTAACTATGGCTACACCTTC. The chain recombines TRBV2 with TRBJ1-2; weak D call: TRBD1 (6 bases). CDR1 is SNHLY, CDR2 FYNNEI, per germline. The germline V and J ends were trimmed by 6 bases and 1 base, with 15 bases remaining between them. The CDR3 covers 15 residues.

This clone was found a few times. The chain employs TRBV19 and TRBJ2-4; D gene ambiguous. CDR3 length: 13 residues. The germline V and J ends were trimmed by 1 base and 6 bases, with 7 bases remaining between them. CDR1 is LNHDA and CDR2 is SQIVND in the germline V gene (reference sequence). The CDR3 region has the DNA TGTGCCAGTAGTATAGGGACGATAAACATTCAGTACTTC. It specifies CASSIGTINIQYF.

The chain carries TRBV14 and TRBJ1-2; TRBD1 is a possible D gene (5 bases). The CDR3 extends over 13 amino acids. The germline V gene has CDR1 SGHDN and CDR2 FVKESK. Trimming cost V 4 bases and J 7 bases, with 13 bases left between them. The CDR3 bases are TGTGCCAGCAGCCTAAAGCAGGGAGGTGGCTACACCTTC. This translates into CASSLKQGGGYTF.

The chain employs TRBV7-6 and TRBJ2-7; D perhaps matches TRBD1 (5 bases). Between the trimmed V and J ends, which lost 5 bases and 2 bases, there was a span of 13 bases. The CDR3 length is 14 residues. Looked up from germline, CDR1 is SGHVS and CDR2 is FNYEAQ. The CDR3 reads CASSVDTSTYEQYF. The CDR3, as DNA: TGTGCCAGCAGCGTGGACACGTCGACCTACGAGCAGTACTTC.

V usage is TRBV6-1 and J usage is TRBJ2-7; D is ambiguous. Germline-derived CDR1 and CDR2 are MNHNS and SASEGT. V lost 1 base and J 3 bases, leaving 7 bases between the germline ends. There are 13 residues in the CDR3. The CDR3 DNA sequence: TGTGCCAGCAGTGAAGAGGCATTCTACGAGCAGTACTTC. It is translated as CASSEEAFYEQYF.

The J gene is TRBJ2-7, the V gene TRBV7-7; D gene unclear. The CDR3 contains 13 residues. V lost 5 bases and J 3 bases, leaving 11 bases between the germline ends. Germline-derived CDR1 and CDR2 are SSHAT and FNYEAQ (reference sequence). In nucleotides, the CDR3 is TGTGCCAGCAGCCTGGGAAACTTCTACGAGCAGTACTTC. Its translation: CASSLGNFYEQYF.

This clone was seen only once. CDR3 protein: CASTSGQLNTEAFF. CDR3 in DNA: TGTGCCAGCACCTCGGGACAATTGAACACTGAAGCTTTCTTT. The rearrangement uses TRBV6-5 and TRBJ1-1, with a weak D call TRBD1 (6 bases). Trimming removed 7 bases from V and 0 bases from J, with 12 bases in between. Germline loops: CDR1 MNHEY, CDR2 SVGAGI. The CDR3 runs to 14 residues.

This CDR3 is CASSIALGRGRGSNTQYF. CDR3 bases: TGTGCCAGCAGCATTGCCTTGGGGAGAGGCAGGGGTTCGAATACGCAGTATTTT. The V call is TRBV5-8, the J call TRBJ2-3; D perhaps matches TRBD1 (6 bases). The CDR3 length is 18 residues. The V gene lost 4 bases and the J gene lost 7 bases, with 28 bases spanning the gap. Germline CDR1 is SGHTS and CDR2 is YDEGEE.

This clone was counted once. V usage is TRBV11-3 and J usage is TRBJ2-5, with TRBD1 matching over 11 bases. V lost 8 bases to trimming and J lost 5 bases; unmatched junction nucleotides: 10. The CDR3 sequence is 15 residues long. Germline assignment: CDR1 SGHNT and CDR2 YENEEA. The CDR3 DNA follows: TGTGCCAGCTCAGTGGACAGGGGGCAGCGGGAGACCCAGTACTTC. Translation gives CASSVDRGQRETQYF. The full variable domain, in which reference TRBV11-3 and TRBJ2-5 provide the parts outside the CDR3, is EAGVVQSPRYKIIEKKQPVAFWCNPISGHNTLYWYLQNLGQGPELLIRYENEEAVDDSQLPKDRFSAERLKGVDSTLKIQPAELGDSAVYLCASSVDRGQRETQYFGPGTRLLVL.

This clone was picked up a small number of times. A junction boundary mismatches the germline segment, possibly from a read error. The chain links TRBV7-7 to TRBJ2-2, with D uncertain. The CDR3 extends over 14 amino acids. Germline V gene data show CDR1 as SSHAT and CDR2 as FNYEAQ (reference sequence). CDR3: CASSRTVNTGELFF. The CDR3 DNA reads as TGTGCTAGCAGCCGGACGGTGAACACCGGGGAGCTGTTTTTT.

This clone has a handful of counts. The rearrangement uses TRBV10-2 and TRBJ1-6; possible D gene TRBD1, 5 bases. Per germline, CDR1 WSHSY and CDR2 SAAADI. The V and J ends lost 6 bases and 10 bases respectively, with 16 bases between them. The CDR3 runs to 14 residues. The CDR3 reads CASRPRGGRSPLHF. CDR3 coding DNA: TGCGCCAGCAGGCCTAGGGGAGGAAGGTCACCCCTCCACTTT.